The present TCR beta chain was sequenced within a study of blood T cells in healthy people across ages. The wider study: Through template switching, about one barcoded beta molecule was captured per two T cells, as measured in model experiments.

CDR1 and CDR2 from the germline V gene are SGHTA and FQGNSA. This CDR3 region has 13 residues. This clonotype was observed a handful of times. Its specificity is not known. Healthy Russian Caucasian donors spanned ages about 6 to 100 years. Using a J-beta primer mix together with a sample-barcoded 5' primer, a second PCR was run for roughly 7 to 12 cycles. A single record per CDR3 protein comes from TCRdb applying MiXCR to the 5' RACE reads. The sample records under 1 million distinct CDR3 sequences, roughly 44% being singletons. Study results and limitations: Older age coincided with a roughly linear decline in TCR beta diversity per million T cells.

The TCR was taken from a man aged 55 to 70 in good health. Sequencing was performed on blood. The chain recombines TRBV7-2 with TRBJ2-7; 10 nucleotides align to TRBD1. The J call is doubtful: the DNA matches TRBJ2-4 better. CDR3 protein: CASSDRDRGIQYF. The CDR3 DNA sequence: TGTGCCAGCAGCGACAGGGACAGGGGCATTCAGTACTTC.